This is a list of T cell receptor beta chains from one sample in a study of beta chain features in type 1 diabetes. Measured with immunoSEQ multiplex PCR; TCRdb has only the in-frame clones, and not every one. Among some 120,000 clones, 17% were seen once, and the ten largest hold around 2.6%. The sequencing input was central memory CD4+ T cells from blood. The receptors were sampled from a young man with type 1 diabetes. The conserved cysteine and the conserved F or W are not part of the CDR3 here.

CDR3 protein: ASSSPGQNTDTQY; V gene: TRBV11-3
CDR3 protein: ASSPPGRWTDTQY; V gene: TRBV7-2
CDR3 protein: ASSLEPGNSYNEQF; V gene: TRBV5-4
CDR3 protein: ALSGLAGWNEQF; V gene: TRBV30
CDR3 protein: ASSATRDQH; V gene: TRBV28
CDR3 protein: ASSLTGVHEQY; V gene: TRBV7-6
CDR3 protein: ASSSGNTIY; V gene: TRBV27
CDR3 protein: ASSSQSATGELF; V gene: TRBV7-6
CDR3 protein: ASSQVRGRTGELF; V gene: TRBV14
CDR3 protein: ASSEYGMGRGRDGYT; V gene: TRBV25-1
CDR3 protein: ASSPAHGDEQF; V gene: TRBV5-6
CDR3 protein: ASSLRGDDTQY; V gene: TRBV4-3
CDR3 protein: ASSPDRVLF; V gene: TRBV19
CDR3 protein: ASSVAGRYEQY; V gene: TRBV2
CDR3 protein: AISTARSSYEQY; V gene: TRBV10-3
CDR3 protein: ASSNYEQY; V gene: TRBV7-8
CDR3 protein: ASSADRDRVYEQY; V gene: TRBV2
CDR3 protein: ASSLYSGEGEQF; V gene: TRBV7-9
CDR3 protein: ATSVQGGETQY; V gene: TRBV15
CDR3 protein: ASREDRAGYYGYT; V gene: TRBV2
CDR3 protein: ASSQEWAGEAF; V gene: TRBV4-3
CDR3 protein: ASRRLLSLNTEAF; V gene: TRBV27
CDR3 protein: ASSPTGTGNTIY; V gene: TRBV9
CDR3 protein: SVARAGTEAF; V gene: TRBV29-1
CDR3 protein: SVGGGARDTEAF; V gene: TRBV29-1
CDR3 protein: ASSMAGKETQY; V gene: TRBV7-6
CDR3 protein: ASSLAGGQGGQTQY; V gene: TRBV7-9
CDR3 protein: SVGGPGPTKGTDTQY; V gene: TRBV29-1
CDR3 protein: ASSPAYEQY; V gene: TRBV18
CDR3 protein: ASSEVPGAGSEAF; V gene: TRBV2
CDR3 protein: ARTGTGYEQY; V gene: TRBV30